This T cell receptor beta chain stems from a study of OX40 agonist ivuxolimab in advanced cancers. Looking at the study overall: Patients took ivuxolimab, an agonistic anti-OX40 (CD134) antibody.

The repertoire was sequenced with immunoSEQ multiplex PCR; TCRdb's copy has only in-frame clones and lacks some. This repertoire shows roughly 89,000 clones, approximately 91% found once; its top ten account for under 0.35%. This CDR3 region has 15 residues. Trimming stripped 4 bases from V and 3 bases from J, with 15 bases between. Germline loops: CDR1 SGDLS, CDR2 YYNGEE. Sequencing was performed on CD4+ or CD8+ T cells sorted from blood, taken in a trial of the OX40 agonist ivuxolimab. The sequence was obtained from an adult with an advanced solid tumor such as melanoma, head and neck, liver or kidney cancer. This sequence joins TRBV9 and TRBJ2-3; D unclear. The CDR3 reads CASSPSPTGTDTQYF. Written as DNA, the CDR3 is TGTGCCAGCAGCCCAAGTCCCACTGGGACAGATACGCAGTATTTT.